These 29 T cell receptor beta chains originate from one sample sequenced in a study of blood T cells in healthy people across ages. Next came a second PCR, run for about 7 to 12 cycles, which used a sample-barcoded 5' primer along with a J-beta primer mix. Each CDR3 protein gets one entry after TCRdb re-called the 5' RACE reads with MiXCR. This sample has about a million distinct CDR3 sequences, with around 54% found just once. The specimen sequenced was blood. All receptors come from a woman in her sixties in good health.

The J gene is TRBJ2-4, the V gene TRBV5-6; D is ambiguous. The CDR3 has 10 residues. V was pared by 0 bases and J by 15 bases, with 7 bases between. CDR1 is SGHDT, CDR2 YYEEEE, per germline. CDR3 region: CASSLAGWYF. CDR3 coding DNA: TGTGCCAGCAGCTTGGCAGGTTGGTACTTC.

The V call is TRBV25-1, the J call TRBJ2-7, with TRBD1 matching over 12 bases. The germline CDR1 and CDR2 sequences are MGHDK and SYGVNS. V was clipped by 6 bases and J by 5 bases; unmatched bases: 8. The CDR3 covers 15 residues. In nucleotides, the CDR3 is TGTGCCAGCAGCCCCCTCGGGACAGGGGGCGACGAGCAGTACTTC. Protein: CASSPLGTGGDEQYF.

This clonotype has a handful of counts. DNA for the CDR3: TGTGCCAGCAGCCTAGCGGATCGGGATTACGAGCAGTACTTC. It yields the protein CASSLADRDYEQYF. This chain joins TRBV3-1 and TRBJ2-1; TRBD2 might be the D (6 bases). The J call is uncertain, as TRBJ2-7 better fits the DNA end. CDR1 is LGHDT and CDR2 is YNNKEL in the germline V gene (reference sequence). The CDR3 contains 14 residues.

This rearrangement joins TRBV7-2 to TRBJ1-4; no definite D call. The germline CDR1 and CDR2 sequences are SGHTA and FQGNSA. This CDR3 comprises 15 residues. Deletions cut 1 base from V and 2 bases from J, with 8 bases between. For the CDR3, the DNA is TGTGCCAGCAGCTTAGTCGGGATCACTAATGAAAAACTGTTTTTT. This gives the protein CASSLVGITNEKLFF.

This clonotype has a handful of counts. The chain joins TRBV7-9 to TRBJ2-3, with TRBD2 as a possible D gene (5 bases). V lost 5 bases and J 6 bases, leaving 21 bases between the germline ends. The CDR3 has 16 residues. Germline V lookup: CDR1 SEHNR, CDR2 FQNEAQ (reference sequence). CDR3 nucleotides: TGTGCCAGCAGCCCCCGGTCCCCCACCTCGGGGGATACGCAGTATTTT. Encoded protein: CASSPRSPTSGDTQYF.

This clonotype was recorded a few times. The CDR3 loop is CASSYSNGNNEQFF. Here the CDR3 DNA reads TGTGCCAGCAGTTACTCGAACGGCAACAATGAGCAGTTCTTC. The chain carries TRBV6-5 and TRBJ2-1; no reliable D call. CDR1 and CDR2 from the germline V gene are MNHEY and SVGAGI. There are 14 residues in the CDR3. V was clipped by 0 bases and J by 5 bases, with 8 bases between them.

The CDR3 loop reads CASSSGQTPYTDTQYF. Written as DNA, the CDR3 is TGTGCCAGCAGCTCGGGACAGACCCCTTACACAGATACGCAGTATTTT. V is TRBV5-5 and J is TRBJ2-3; 7 bases map to TRBD1. The junction had 9 bases not matched to a gene; V was cut back by 3 bases and J by 2 bases. In germline, CDR1 is SGHKS, CDR2 YYEKEE (reference sequence). The CDR3 is made up of 16 amino acids.

The chain couples TRBV18 to TRBJ2-7, with TRBD2 matching 9 bases. Per germline, CDR1 KGHSH and CDR2 LQKENI. V shed 2 bases and J 1 base; nucleotides not matched to a gene: 6. CDR3 size: 16 residues. The CDR3 reads CASSPSAGGTSYEQYF. DNA of the CDR3: TGTGCCAGCTCACCAAGTGCGGGAGGGACGTCCTACGAGCAGTACTTC.

For this clonotype: Mismatch with germline at one junction end may stem from a read error. The gene calls are TRBV4-2 and TRBJ1-4, with D perhaps matching TRBD1 (6 bases). Germline V lookup: CDR1 LGHNA, CDR2 YNFKEQ. The CDR3 runs to 17 residues. CDR3 loop: CASNQSGQAATNEKLFF. The CDR3 nucleotides are TGTGCCAGCAACCAATCGGGACAAGCTGCAACTAATGAAAAACTGTTTTTT.

This chain links TRBV10-3 with TRBJ2-5; 11 nucleotides line up with TRBD2. CDR1 is ENHRY and CDR2 is SYGVKD in the germline V gene. CDR3 length equals 16 residues. Unmatched junction bases numbered 5, after V lost 2 bases and J lost 3 bases. CDR3 in amino acids: CAISEGIAGGKETQYF. DNA of the CDR3: TGTGCCATCAGTGAGGGAATAGCGGGAGGGAAAGAGACCCAGTACTTC.

This chain links TRBV12-3 or TRBV12-4 with TRBJ2-7, with TRBD2 identical over 7 bases. After removal of 6 bases from V and 12 bases from J, the junction contained 17 bases not matched to a gene. The CDR3 spans 14 residues. Here the CDR3 DNA reads TGTGCCAGCAGAAGGACTAGTTCGCAAGAGACCCGGTACTTC. Its protein is CASRRTSSQETRYF.

J is TRBJ2-1 and V is TRBV28; 8 bases align to TRBD2. The CDR3 covers 15 residues. In germline, CDR1 is MDHEN, CDR2 SYDVKM. V was pared by 6 bases and J by 4 bases, with 8 bases of the junction left unmatched. CDR3 in DNA: TGTGCCAGCAGCCGGGGGGGAGGAGTGTACAATGAGCAGTTCTTC. Its protein product is CASSRGGGVYNEQFF.

The rearrangement uses TRBV28 and TRBJ1-6; the D gene is possibly TRBD1 (5 bases). The CDR3 consists of 16 residues. Germline V lookup: CDR1 MDHEN, CDR2 SYDVKM. V was shortened by 4 bases and J by 5 bases, with 15 bases between the two germline ends. CDR3 bases: TGTGCCAGCAGTTCTACATGGGACGGAAATAATTCACCCCTCCACTTT. Its translation: CASSSTWDGNNSPLHF. The complete variable domain, with remaining parts taken from reference TRBV28 and TRBJ1-6, reads DVKVTQSSRYLVKRTGEKVFLECVQDMDHENMFWYRQDPGLGLRLIYFSYDVKMKEKGDIPEGYSVSREKKERFSLILESASTNQTSMYLCASSSTWDGNNSPLHFGNGTRLTVT.

This rearrangement joins TRBV4-2 to TRBJ1-5; 10 nucleotides match TRBD1. This CDR3 contains 16 residues. V trimming: 1 base; J trimming: 9 bases; junction bases outside the gene matches: 9. CDR1 is LGHNA and CDR2 is YNFKEQ in the germline V gene. The chain's CDR3 is CASSQGPPTGGRPQHF. The CDR3 DNA reads TGTGCCAGCAGCCAAGGCCCCCCGACAGGGGGCAGGCCCCAGCATTTT.

This clonotype has only a few counts. The J gene is TRBJ2-7, the V gene TRBV30, with D perhaps TRBD2 (6 bases). Trimming took 3 bases from V and 3 from J, leaving 9 bases between them. The V gene's germline CDR1 is GTSNPN and CDR2 SVGIG (reference sequence). The CDR3 has 12 residues. The CDR3 spells CAWRDYNYEQYF. CDR3 coding DNA: TGTGCCTGGAGGGACTACAACTACGAGCAGTACTTC.

This clonotype turned up a few times. This rearrangement joins TRBV24-1 to TRBJ2-7; TRBD1 aligns across 8 bases. With 3 bases clipped from V and 5 bases from J, the junction kept 14 bases outside the gene matches. This CDR3 spans 17 amino acids. Germline assignment: CDR1 KGHDR and CDR2 SFDVKD. The CDR3 loop reads CATSDPHGSTGAHEQYF. In DNA, the CDR3 is TGTGCCACCAGTGATCCCCACGGTTCGACAGGGGCCCACGAGCAGTACTTC.

DNA of the CDR3: TGCAGTGCTAGTCGCGGAAGCAATCAGCCCCAGCATTTT. Translation gives CSASRGSNQPQHF. This chain connects TRBV20-1 to TRBJ1-5, with no clear D. This CDR3 has 13 amino acids. Germline CDR1 DFQATT, CDR2 SNEGSKA (reference sequence). Trimming took 3 bases from V and 1 from J, leaving 7 bases between them.

The table lists this clonotype with a few counts. V usage is TRBV7-9 and J usage is TRBJ1-5; TRBD1 is a possible D gene (5 bases). Germline assignment: CDR1 SEHNR and CDR2 FQNEAQ (reference sequence). The CDR3 length is 17 residues. With 5 bases removed from V and 0 bases from J, the gap between germline ends came to 17 bases. Here the CDR3 reads CASSPQGTGYSNQPQHF. The CDR3 nucleotides read TGTGCCAGCAGCCCGCAAGGGACCGGTTATAGCAATCAGCCCCAGCATTTT.

In its sample, this clonotype was seen once. V usage is TRBV20-1 and J usage is TRBJ2-7, with D perhaps assigned TRBD1 or TRBD2 (5 bases each). CDR3 length: 15 amino acids. The V end was cut by 1 base, the J end by 1 base, with 14 bases between. Germline CDR1 and CDR2: DFQATT and SNEGSKA (reference sequence). In nucleotides, the CDR3 is TGCAGTGCTAGAGGGGACGGGCGTTTGTCCTACGAGCAGTACTTC. Translated: CSARGDGRLSYEQYF.

V usage is TRBV4-2 and J usage is TRBJ2-4; tentatively, D is TRBD1 (5 bases). The J call may be mistaken, given a closer DNA end match to TRBJ2-7. Germline CDR1 reads LGHNA; CDR2 reads YNFKEQ. The CDR3 runs 14 residues. The CDR3 sequence is CASSQESGRGEQYF. The CDR3 region has the DNA TGTGCCAGCAGCCAAGAATCCGGTAGGGGCGAGCAGTACTTC.

In this sample, this clonotype turned up a few times. The CDR3 sequence is CSAPSGQTQYF. CDR3 in DNA: TGCAGTGCTCCCTCCGGCCAGACCCAGTACTTC. This chain joins TRBV20-1 and TRBJ2-5; D uncertain. The CDR3 is made up of 11 amino acids. Germline CDR1 reads DFQATT; CDR2 reads SNEGSKA (reference sequence). V was cut by 5 bases and J by 6 bases, with 10 bases left in between.

The chain uses TRBV29-1 and TRBJ2-3; D may be TRBD2 (6 bases). Trimming took 7 bases from V and 0 from J, leaving 14 bases between them. The CDR3 runs to 14 residues. Germline CDR1 SQVTM, CDR2 ANQGSEA. CDR3 sequence: CSDLPGLSTDTQYF. The CDR3 nucleotides are TGCAGCGATCTACCCGGACTAAGCACAGATACGCAGTATTTT.

With regard to this clonotype: A much larger clone lies one base from this, so it may be a read error. The rearrangement links TRBV24-1 to TRBJ2-5; D is unresolved. Germline CDR1 KGHDR, CDR2 SFDVKD. The CDR3 consists of 11 residues. The V end lost 8 bases, the J end lost 5 bases, and 8 bases lay between the germline ends. The chain's CDR3 is CATMDWETQYF. CDR3 nucleotide sequence: TGTGCCACCATGGATTGGGAGACCCAGTACTTC.

The genes are TRBV21-1 and TRBJ2-7. TRBV21-1 is reported as a pseudogene. The CDR3 is made up of 11 amino acids. In nucleotides, the CDR3 is TGTGCCAGCAGCACCCTCTACGAGCAGTACTTC. This translates into CASSTLYEQYF.

The V and J genes are TRBV29-1 and TRBJ1-2, with a weak D call TRBD1 (6 bases). The length of the CDR3 is 13 residues. CDR1 is SQVTM and CDR2 is ANQGSEA in the germline V gene. V was trimmed by 0 bases and J by 5 bases, leaving 10 bases between them. CDR3 coding DNA: TGCAGCGTTGAAGATGTGGGGGCATATGGCTACACCTTC. This sequence encodes CSVEDVGAYGYTF.

The chain recombines TRBV20-1 with TRBJ2-5, with 8 nucleotides matching TRBD2. After removal of 3 bases from V and 4 bases from J, the junction contained 7 bases not matched to a gene. Germline V CDR1 and CDR2: DFQATT, SNEGSKA (reference sequence). This CDR3 has 14 residues. CDR3 loop: CSARAGGPSETQYF. In nucleotides, the CDR3 is TGCAGTGCTAGGGCGGGAGGTCCGTCAGAGACCCAGTACTTC.

V is TRBV20-1 and J is TRBJ2-7; no firm D call. The V end lost 7 bases, the J end lost 6 bases, and 10 bases lay between the germline ends. The CDR3 contains 10 residues. Germline-derived CDR1 and CDR2 are DFQATT and SNEGSKA (reference sequence). The CDR3 loop reads CSVTRREQYF. The CDR3 nucleotides are TGCAGTGTTACGAGACGCGAGCAGTACTTC.

This clonotype has a handful of counts. This chain connects TRBV7-3 to TRBJ2-3; no clear D. The germline V and J ends were trimmed by 1 base and 4 bases, with 9 bases remaining between them. Germline V gene data show CDR1 as SGHTA and CDR2 as FQGTGA. The CDR3 loop spans 14 amino acids. Here the CDR3 DNA reads TGTGCCAGCAGCTTAAGCGCGGCCGCAGATACGCAGTATTTT. Translation gives CASSLSAAADTQYF.

J is TRBJ2-5 and V is TRBV7-9; 9 nucleotides agree with TRBD1. The J call may be incorrect, as the DNA end agrees better with TRBJ2-7. The CDR3 consists of 16 residues. Germline V CDR1 and CDR2: SEHNR, FQNEAQ (reference sequence). CDR3 coding DNA: TGTGCCAGCAGCTTAGCGGGGGACAGGGCAACCTACGAGCAGTACTTC. It is translated as CASSLAGDRATYEQYF.